Included here is one TCR beta chain sequence, with context. Its antigen is not known. CD45RO negativity and positive selection for CCR7 defined naive CD8 cells, a population that excluded terminally differentiated effector memory CD45RA+ cells. There were only Caucasian adults among the donors, and all lived in Nashville, Tennessee. The entry originates in a study of shared clonotypes between healthy human individuals. Study outcomes and limitations: Sampling covered nothing but blood. Tissue TCR repertoires likely differ from those found in blood.

Sequencing was performed with immunoSEQ multiplex PCR; in TCRdb, only in-frame clones are kept and a portion is missing. The repertoire holds hundreds of thousands of clones, with around 96% as singletons. The V end was cut by 4 bases, the J end by 7 bases, with 16 bases between. Germline V gene lookup returns CDR1 MGHRA and CDR2 YSYEKL. This CDR3 spans 15 amino acids. The source is a woman in her twenties or thirties in good health. Specimen: naive CD8+ T cells sorted from blood. The chain links TRBV4-1 to TRBJ1-4; possibly TRBD1 for D (6 bases). The CDR3 nucleotides are TGCGCCAGCAGCCTAATGCAGGGGTGGAGTGAAAAACTGTTTTTT. It yields the protein CASSLMQGWSEKLFF.